These T cell receptor beta chains were read from a single sample in a study of T cell responses to AZD1222 COVID-19 vaccine. The data were produced by immunoSEQ multiplex PCR, yet TCRdb's version contains in-frame clones alone and is incomplete. The table lists over 140,000 clones, more than 90% of them singletons, with about 5.5% in the top ten. The sequencing used peripheral blood, collected on day 0 of AZD1222 vaccination. The source of these receptors is an adult in good health. CDR3s include the opening cysteine and the closing phenylalanine or tryptophan.

v_gene,j_gene,CDR3aa
TRBV29-1,TRBJ2-3,CSVVRGNTQYF
TRBV14,TRBJ2-7,CASSQNLLDYEQYF
TRBV4-1,TRBJ1-1,CASSQDIATVNTEAFF
TRBV15,TRBJ1-2,CATSRDRVTGLSYGYTF
TRBV6-6,TRBJ1-4,CASRRDREKLFF
TRBV12-3/TRBV12-4,TRBJ2-5,CASMESSAETQYF
TRBV7-7,TRBJ2-5,CASSLSRQETQYF
TRBV18,TRBJ1-5,CASSPQDNQPQHF
TRBV25-1,TRBJ1-2,CASSEFAGQGSYGYTF
TRBV6-5,TRBJ2-3,CASRYLTGDTDTQYF
TRBV7-9,TRBJ2-1,CASSLLAMNEQFF
TRBV19,TRBJ1-2,CASSIDPDRAVGYTF
TRBV3-1/TRBV3-2,TRBJ2-2,CASSQEGLAENTGELFF
TRBV3-1/TRBV3-2,TRBJ2-7,CASSHLAGVDLQGYEQYF
TRBV9,TRBJ1-1,CASSVWVNTEAFF
TRBV28,TRBJ2-7,CASGGAGGNNEQYF
TRBV2,TRBJ1-3,CASSERTGGFSNTIYF
TRBV7-6,TRBJ2-2,CASSTRSGELFF
TRBV29-1,TRBJ1-3,CSVEGQATGNTIYF
TRBV6-5,TRBJ1-5,CASMGQGAGNQPQHF
TRBV11-2,TRBJ1-1,CASSHLGWVLNTEAFF
TRBV7-2,TRBJ1-5,CASSLDGLSNQPQHF
TRBV7-8,TRBJ2-7,CASSFDRFSSYEQYF
TRBV5-5,TRBJ1-5,CASSLTGRDNQPQHF
TRBV7-8,TRBJ1-2,CASSRSRLEPNYGYTF
TRBV3-1/TRBV3-2,TRBJ2-5,CASSQGSAQYF
TRBV29-1,TRBJ2-5,CSPRTGGETQYF
TRBV7-6,TRBJ1-4,CASSLTPTNEKLFF
TRBV7-2,TRBJ1-2,CASSSGQGAFYGYTF
TRBV28,TRBJ1-4,CATLGTATNEKLFF
TRBV5-1,TRBJ1-3,CASSSRSSGNTIYF
TRBV5-4,TRBJ2-1,CASSLSLGNHHEQFF
TRBV29-1,TRBJ2-7,CSVGKDSYEQYF
TRBV19,TRBJ2-1,CASTLDGGNNEQFF
TRBV18,TRBJ1-5,CASSPRGGGVHQPQHF
TRBV6-1,TRBJ1-2,CASSDFEGARGGYTF
TRBV28,TRBJ2-4,CASRARTSLAKNIQYF